The rows below give T cell receptor beta chains drawn from one sample of a study of T cells in Graves' hyperthyroidism and ophthalmopathy. TCRdb reprocessed the multiplex PCR reads via MiXCR and lists one record per CDR3 protein. Of about 740,000 distinct CDR3 sequences listed, 13% to 15% were seen once; the top ten hold 10% to 13%. The sequenced sample was blood. These receptors came from a woman under 30 with Graves' hyperthyroidism. Both conserved end residues are part of each CDR3. Fields, in order: D gene, J gene, clone size, V gene, CDR3 protein, CDR3 DNA. The D gene is left open where the match is weak. Only part of the rows carry a size: once, few, many, or a class if the clone is expanded.

d_gene: TRBD1
j_gene: TRBJ2-7
abundance: .
v_gene: TRBV18
CDR3aa: CASSLGQGWGSYEQYF
CDR3nt: TGTGCCAGCTCATTGGGACAGGGCTGGGGATCCTACGAGCAGTACTTC

d_gene: .
j_gene: TRBJ1-2
abundance: few
v_gene: TRBV27
CDR3aa: CASGRLDSMGDGYTF
CDR3nt: TGTGCCAGCGGTAGGCTGGACTCCATGGGAGATGGCTACACCTTC

d_gene: .
j_gene: TRBJ2-4
abundance: .
v_gene: TRBV7-3
CDR3aa: CASSLSGAKNIQYF
CDR3nt: TGTGCCAGCAGCTTAAGTGGAGCCAAAAACATTCAGTACTTC

d_gene: .
j_gene: TRBJ1-4
abundance: many
v_gene: TRBV2
CDR3aa: CASRPRTGYKLFF
CDR3nt: TGTGCCAGCAGGCCCAGAACAGGGTACAAACTGTTTTTT

d_gene: .
j_gene: TRBJ2-1
abundance: .
v_gene: TRBV19
CDR3aa: CASSMVRHSYNEQFF
CDR3nt: TGTGCCAGTAGTATGGTGCGGCACTCCTACAATGAGCAGTTCTTC

d_gene: TRBD1
j_gene: TRBJ1-6
abundance: .
v_gene: TRBV11-2
CDR3aa: CASSLRTGGGNSPLHF
CDR3nt: TGTGCCAGCAGCTTGAGGACAGGCGGGGGAAATTCACCCCTCCACTTT

d_gene: .
j_gene: TRBJ2-2
abundance: few
v_gene: TRBV6-5
CDR3aa: CASSYSGGGHGELFF
CDR3nt: TGTGCCAGCAGTTACTCGGGGGGGGGGCACGGGGAGCTGTTTTTT

d_gene: .
j_gene: TRBJ2-7
abundance: many
v_gene: TRBV27
CDR3aa: CASSSSLGDAIYEQYF
CDR3nt: TGTGCCAGCAGTTCCTCCCTGGGGGACGCCATCTACGAGCAGTACTTC

d_gene: .
j_gene: TRBJ1-2
abundance: many
v_gene: TRBV18
CDR3aa: CASSVRDTPREGYTF
CDR3nt: TGTGCCAGCTCAGTCCGGGACACCCCACGGGAAGGCTACACCTTC

d_gene: .
j_gene: TRBJ2-1
abundance: .
v_gene: TRBV4-1
CDR3aa: CASSLPGANNEQFF
CDR3nt: TGCGCCAGCAGCTTGCCCGGGGCGAACAATGAGCAGTTCTTC

d_gene: .
j_gene: TRBJ2-1
abundance: many
v_gene: TRBV7-9
CDR3aa: CASSSVGNEQFF
CDR3nt: TGTGCCAGCAGCTCGGTCGGTAATGAGCAGTTCTTC

d_gene: .
j_gene: TRBJ2-3
abundance: many
v_gene: TRBV30
CDR3aa: CAWSVRLVLTDTQYF
CDR3nt: TGTGCCTGGAGTGTACGACTAGTACTCACAGATACGCAGTATTTT

d_gene: TRBD1
j_gene: TRBJ2-3
abundance: many
v_gene: TRBV5-1
CDR3aa: CASSLDRGATDTQYF
CDR3nt: TGCGCCAGCAGCTTGGACAGGGGCGCCACAGATACGCAGTATTTT

d_gene: TRBD2
j_gene: TRBJ2-1
abundance: many
v_gene: TRBV6-2/TRBV6-3
CDR3aa: CASSRASSGRVNNEQFF
CDR3nt: TGTGCCAGCAGTAGAGCAAGTAGCGGGAGGGTAAACAATGAGCAGTTCTTC

d_gene: .
j_gene: TRBJ2-1
abundance: many
v_gene: TRBV30
CDR3aa: CARSQDYLNNEQFF
CDR3nt: TGTGCACGGAGCCAGGACTATCTTAACAATGAGCAGTTCTTC

d_gene: .
j_gene: TRBJ1-1
abundance: many
v_gene: TRBV28
CDR3aa: CAINRLNTEAFF
CDR3nt: TGTGCAATCAATCGCTTGAACACTGAAGCTTTCTTT

d_gene: TRBD1
j_gene: TRBJ2-7
abundance: many
v_gene: TRBV6-1
CDR3aa: CASSDRWADRVYEQYF
CDR3nt: TGTGCCAGCAGTGATCGCTGGGCTGACAGGGTCTACGAGCAGTACTTC

d_gene: .
j_gene: TRBJ2-5
abundance: .
v_gene: TRBV10-3
CDR3aa: CAISERPPAETQYF
CDR3nt: TGTGCCATCAGTGAGCGGCCGCCTGCGGAGACCCAGTACTTC

d_gene: .
j_gene: TRBJ1-5
abundance: many
v_gene: TRBV12-3/TRBV12-4
CDR3aa: CASSLAARAQPQHF
CDR3nt: TGTGCCAGCAGCCTGGCAGCGAGGGCTCAGCCCCAGCATTTT

d_gene: TRBD2
j_gene: TRBJ2-1
abundance: .
v_gene: TRBV29-1
CDR3aa: CSVTSGKDEQFF
CDR3nt: TGCAGCGTAACTAGCGGGAAGGATGAGCAGTTCTTC

d_gene: TRBD2
j_gene: TRBJ2-1
abundance: many
v_gene: TRBV11-3
CDR3aa: CASSKSSGVSYNEQFF
CDR3nt: TGTGCCAGCAGCAAATCAAGCGGGGTTTCCTACAATGAGCAGTTCTTC

d_gene: TRBD2
j_gene: TRBJ2-2
abundance: .
v_gene: TRBV6-1
CDR3aa: CASSPARGLAGGMAGELFF
CDR3nt: TGTGCCAGCAGTCCTGCCCGGGGACTAGCGGGTGGAATGGCCGGGGAGCTGTTTTTT

d_gene: TRBD2
j_gene: TRBJ2-7
abundance: many
v_gene: TRBV20-1
CDR3aa: CSARRGLAGGPSSYEQYF
CDR3nt: TGCAGTGCTAGGAGGGGACTAGCGGGAGGGCCGTCATCCTACGAGCAGTACTTC

d_gene: .
j_gene: TRBJ2-2
abundance: .
v_gene: TRBV27
CDR3aa: CASSFVVGGELFF
CDR3nt: TGTGCCAGCAGTTTTGTGGTAGGCGGGGAGCTGTTTTTT

d_gene: TRBD2
j_gene: TRBJ2-7
abundance: .
v_gene: TRBV4-1
CDR3aa: CASSPEGLAESSYEQYF
CDR3nt: TGCGCCAGCAGCCCAGAGGGACTAGCGGAGTCCTCCTACGAGCAGTACTTC

d_gene: TRBD1
j_gene: TRBJ2-2
abundance: many
v_gene: TRBV6-1
CDR3aa: CATKGDRVGTGELFF
CDR3nt: TGTGCCACCAAGGGGGACAGGGTTGGCACCGGGGAGCTGTTTTTT

d_gene: .
j_gene: TRBJ2-7
abundance: .
v_gene: TRBV29-1
CDR3aa: CSVEDLRDSYEQYF
CDR3nt: TGCAGCGTTGAAGATTTGCGGGACAGCTACGAGCAGTACTTC

d_gene: TRBD1
j_gene: TRBJ2-1
abundance: .
v_gene: TRBV7-9
CDR3aa: CASSGQAYNEQFF
CDR3nt: TGTGCCAGCAGTGGACAGGCATACAATGAGCAGTTCTTC

d_gene: .
j_gene: TRBJ2-3
abundance: few
v_gene: TRBV20-1
CDR3aa: CSASPVTDTQYF
CDR3nt: TGCAGTGCTAGCCCAGTGACAGATACGCAGTATTTT

d_gene: .
j_gene: TRBJ1-2
abundance: few
v_gene: TRBV7-9
CDR3aa: CASTPGAPDYGYTF
CDR3nt: TGTGCCAGCACCCCCGGGGCTCCAGATTATGGCTACACCTTC

d_gene: .
j_gene: TRBJ2-7
abundance: .
v_gene: TRBV27
CDR3aa: CASGAPWVEQYF
CDR3nt: TGTGCCAGCGGGGCCCCCTGGGTCGAGCAGTACTTC

d_gene: .
j_gene: TRBJ2-2
abundance: few
v_gene: TRBV6-5
CDR3aa: CASSYSWSGELFF
CDR3nt: TGTGCCAGCAGTTACTCTTGGTCCGGGGAGCTGTTTTTT

d_gene: .
j_gene: TRBJ1-5
abundance: .
v_gene: TRBV28
CDR3aa: CASSLGSLNQPQHF
CDR3nt: TGTGCCAGCAGTTTAGGGTCCCTTAATCAGCCCCAGCATTTT

d_gene: TRBD2
j_gene: TRBJ2-7
abundance: few
v_gene: TRBV14
CDR3aa: CASSQARGGRSEQYF
CDR3nt: TGTGCCAGCAGCCAAGCTCGGGGGGGACGAAGCGAGCAGTACTTC

d_gene: TRBD1
j_gene: TRBJ1-4
abundance: many
v_gene: TRBV27
CDR3aa: CASSPGQGWEKLFF
CDR3nt: TGTGCCAGCAGTCCTGGACAGGGTTGGGAAAAACTGTTTTTT

d_gene: .
j_gene: TRBJ2-2
abundance: many
v_gene: TRBV11-2
CDR3aa: CASSLGLRITGELFF
CDR3nt: TGTGCCAGCAGCTTAGGACTAAGAATCACCGGGGAGCTGTTTTTT

d_gene: TRBD2
j_gene: TRBJ2-1
abundance: .
v_gene: TRBV4-1
CDR3aa: CASSLPTSGRHEQFF
CDR3nt: TGCGCCAGCAGCCTCCCGACTAGCGGGAGACATGAGCAGTTCTTC

d_gene: TRBD2
j_gene: TRBJ2-3
abundance: many
v_gene: TRBV5-1
CDR3aa: CASSRGTSGFTDTQYF
CDR3nt: TGCGCCAGCAGCCGCGGGACTAGCGGATTCACAGATACGCAGTATTTT

d_gene: TRBD2
j_gene: TRBJ2-1
abundance: many
v_gene: TRBV11-2
CDR3aa: CASSLTSGTTGVQFF
CDR3nt: TGTGCCAGCAGCTTAACTAGCGGGACGACTGGCGTGCAGTTCTTC

d_gene: TRBD1
j_gene: TRBJ1-6
abundance: .
v_gene: TRBV7-9
CDR3aa: CASSSRGTGNSPLHF
CDR3nt: TGTGCCAGCAGCTCTAGAGGGACAGGAAATTCACCCCTCCACTTT

d_gene: TRBD2
j_gene: TRBJ2-3
abundance: many
v_gene: TRBV27
CDR3aa: CASLAGGTDTQYF
CDR3nt: TGTGCCAGCCTAGCGGGAGGCACAGATACGCAGTATTTT

d_gene: .
j_gene: TRBJ2-7
abundance: few
v_gene: TRBV20-1
CDR3aa: CSARDPRGGYEQYF
CDR3nt: TGCAGTGCTAGAGATCCCAGGGGGGGGTACGAGCAGTACTTC

d_gene: .
j_gene: TRBJ2-7
abundance: many
v_gene: TRBV28
CDR3aa: CASRKSPYEQYF
CDR3nt: TGTGCCAGCAGGAAAAGTCCCTACGAGCAGTACTTC

d_gene: TRBD2
j_gene: TRBJ2-3
abundance: many
v_gene: TRBV30
CDR3aa: CACSTSGRADTQYF
CDR3nt: TGTGCCTGCTCCACTAGCGGGAGGGCAGATACGCAGTATTTT

d_gene: .
j_gene: TRBJ2-6
abundance: .
v_gene: TRBV12-3/TRBV12-4
CDR3aa: CASSSPDSGSGANVLTF
CDR3nt: TGTGCCAGCAGTTCTCCGGACAGTGGGTCTGGGGCCAACGTCCTGACTTTC

d_gene: .
j_gene: TRBJ2-5
abundance: .
v_gene: TRBV6-2/TRBV6-3
CDR3aa: CASSALTRETQYF
CDR3nt: TGTGCCAGCAGCGCCCTTACGAGAGAGACCCAGTACTTC

d_gene: .
j_gene: TRBJ2-3
abundance: few
v_gene: TRBV2
CDR3aa: CASNPDTQYF
CDR3nt: TGTGCCAGCAACCCAGATACGCAGTATTTT

d_gene: .
j_gene: TRBJ2-7
abundance: .
v_gene: TRBV7-9
CDR3aa: CASSQWAAGSEQCF
CDR3nt: .

d_gene: .
j_gene: TRBJ2-2
abundance: .
v_gene: TRBV12-3/TRBV12-4
CDR3aa: CASSLGPGRLNRTNTGELFF
CDR3nt: TGTGCCAGCAGTTTGGGACCGGGACGCCTGAATAGGACGAACACCGGGGAGCTGTTTTTT

d_gene: TRBD2
j_gene: TRBJ2-1
abundance: few
v_gene: TRBV24-1
CDR3aa: CATRAGGPFIEQFF
CDR3nt: TGTGCCACCAGAGCGGGAGGGCCATTCATTGAGCAGTTCTTC

d_gene: TRBD2
j_gene: TRBJ2-7
abundance: many
v_gene: TRBV3-1
CDR3aa: CASSQVGGRLYEQYF
CDR3nt: TGTGCCAGCAGCCAAGTCGGGGGGAGGCTCTACGAGCAGTACTTC

d_gene: TRBD2
j_gene: TRBJ2-1
abundance: many
v_gene: TRBV11-3
CDR3aa: CASSQDRGAYNEQFF
CDR3nt: TGTGCCAGCAGCCAGGACCGGGGGGCCTACAATGAGCAGTTCTTC

d_gene: TRBD1
j_gene: TRBJ2-7
abundance: few
v_gene: TRBV29-1
CDR3aa: CSVGGQSPYEQYF
CDR3nt: TGCAGCGTTGGGGGACAGTCCCCCTACGAGCAGTACTTC

d_gene: TRBD1
j_gene: TRBJ1-1
abundance: many
v_gene: TRBV5-6
CDR3aa: CASSLGTGFWTGAFF
CDR3nt: TGTGCCAGCAGCTTGGGGACAGGGTTTTGGACGGGGGCTTTCTTT

d_gene: .
j_gene: TRBJ2-3
abundance: many
v_gene: TRBV20-1
CDR3aa: CSAKEGTGTDTQYF
CDR3nt: TGCAGTGCTAAGGAGGGGACAGGCACAGATACGCAGTATTTT

d_gene: .
j_gene: TRBJ2-3
abundance: few
v_gene: TRBV13
CDR3aa: CASSLGVTAGTDTQYF
CDR3nt: TGTGCCAGCAGCTTAGGTGTAACGGCGGGCACAGATACGCAGTATTTT